This T cell receptor (beta chain) was observed in a study of metastatic and nonmetastatic thyroid tumors. Overall study context: Peripheral blood and tumor or nodule samples from malignant and benign thyroid patients were compared.

As originally analysed: Using the CDR3 differences seen across clinicopathological groups, the authors built a distant-metastasis classifier for papillary thyroid cancer, which was meant to discriminate distant-metastatic patients. TCRdb re-clonotyped the PCR reads via MiXCR. In this record, the V and J calls reflect TCRdb's handling and not the investigators' own analysis. The sample lists about 15,000 clones; less than 4% were seen once. Before thyroid surgery, none of the patients had received any treatment. This TCR was recovered from a female donor with papillary thyroid cancer or a benign thyroid nodule (not recorded which). Some clones in this sample may be carry-over from other donors' samples. The source material was tumor tissue.

CDR3 sequence reads: CASSHYPGLAGGPHEQFF. The DNA of the CDR3 is TGTGCCAGCAGTCACTACCCGGGACTAGCGGGAGGGCCCCATGAGCAGTTCTTC. The chain recombines TRBV6-1 with TRBJ2-1, with 16 nucleotides matching TRBD2. From germline, CDR1 is MNHNS and CDR2 SASEGT. This CDR3 has 18 residues. J lost 8 bases, V lost 5 bases, and 12 bases had no gene match.